This record concerns one TCR beta chain sequence. Its antigen remains unknown. This record belongs to a study of siplizumab effects on memory and regulatory T cells. Overall study findings and caveats: A small minority of alloreactive clones were mapped to unstimulated subsets.

V was trimmed by 4 bases and J by 2 bases, leaving 12 bases between them. Germline CDR1 and CDR2: MGHRA and YSYEKL. The CDR3 consists of 14 residues. The assay looked at approximately 10^5 TCR templates in each sample. The data were produced by immunoSEQ multiplex PCR, yet TCRdb's version contains in-frame clones alone and is incomplete. The sample lists about 50,000 clones; about 93% were seen once. The sequence was collected from a human donor in good health. The gene calls are TRBV4-1 and TRBJ2-7; D possibly matches TRBD1 or TRBD2 (5 bases each). The sequenced material came from CD8+ T cells sorted from blood. The CDR3 reads CASSPGDGTYEQYF. In DNA, the CDR3 is TGCGCCAGCAGCCCCGGGGACGGAACCTACGAGCAGTACTTC.